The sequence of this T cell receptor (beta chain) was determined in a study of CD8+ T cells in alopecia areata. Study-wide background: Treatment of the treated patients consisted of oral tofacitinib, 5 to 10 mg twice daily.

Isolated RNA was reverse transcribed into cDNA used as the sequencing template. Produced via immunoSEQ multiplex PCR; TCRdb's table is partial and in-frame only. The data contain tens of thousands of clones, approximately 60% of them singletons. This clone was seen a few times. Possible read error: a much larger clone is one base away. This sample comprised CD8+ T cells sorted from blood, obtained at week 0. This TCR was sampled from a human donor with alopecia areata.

CDR3 amino acids: CASSFGGTDTQYF. Here the CDR3 DNA reads TGTGCCAGCAGCTTCGGGGGCACAGATACGCAGTATTTT. The chain links TRBV5-6 to TRBJ2-3; a possible D gene is TRBD2 (5 bases). The V end lost 2 bases, the J end lost 1 base, and 5 bases lay between the germline ends. Per the germline V gene, CDR1 is SGHDT and CDR2 is YYEEEE. This CDR3 has 13 amino acids.